This T cell receptor beta chain was sequenced during a study of cytomegalovirus exposure and HLA in healthy donors (dated by TCRdb to 2015 to 2018). Broadly, across the study: An earlier analysis of 587 of the donors reported roughly 300 Gb of sequence data and 120 million or so unique TCR beta sequences from about 179 million T cells. Approximately 310 gigabases of sequencing data and tens of millions of unique TCR sequences were included in an early release covering about 700 HLA-typed donors. The genetic ancestry cluster associated with self-reported Caucasian donors included 70% to 85% of the 398 genotyped donors. The study aimed to test whether signatures of past pathogen exposure could be identified by cataloging public T cell receptors. The T cell repertoires of some 670 subjects were profiled by immunosequencing and related to cytomegalovirus serostatus. Along with the roughly 670-subject first cohort, a separate validation cohort of 120 different subjects was used. High-throughput TCR immunosequencing, statistical association of individual TCRs with disease status, and machine learning were combined to predict cytomegalovirus infection status. A later analysis re-analyzed previously published TCR beta repertoires from 666 donors and added high-resolution HLA genotyping to study TCR occurrence patterns. The later analysis used no new phenotypic data to find candidate immune exposures, relying instead on TCR beta sequences and their occurrence across donors. An earlier analysis of some 500 of the donors applied high-throughput TCR beta sequencing to assess whether each TCR beta V gene segment acted as functional or pseudogenic. Donor age, sex, ethnicity and CMV serostatus were collected together with the repertoire data. In a later genetic analysis, genome-wide SNP genotypes for about three fifths of the roughly 670 donors were used, and that subset was treated as a discovery cohort. All discovery cohort repertoires had been generated using a single sequencing platform. Class I and class II HLA loci were covered by the typing at four-digit resolution. The number of typed donors differed by locus: 629-630 for A, B, C, DRB1 and DQB1; 500 to 550 for DQA1; 600 to 610 for DPA1; and roughly 470 for DPB1. About 5 DR-DQ haplotypes were handled as single units for association and clustering, since linkage in the cohort was strong. Among roughly 370 genotyped donors of the cohort, an average of 235,054 unique TCR beta nucleotide sequences were sequenced per donor, around a sixth of them non-productive. Summary of the overall study and its limitations: Because counts were too low, about 18 rarely observed V segments, including chromosome 9 orphons, were left out of the earlier analysis of roughly 600 of the donors. In an earlier analysis of some 550 of the donors, most TCR beta V segments were observed in productive rearrangements about 90% or about 30% of the time, broadly matching IMGT annotations. In a later analysis, about 16,000 TCR beta sequences were associated with specific HLA alleles at a false discovery rate of 0.05. For the cohort, immune exposure information was limited to CMV serostatus. A further reported finding was that TCR beta sequences accurately predicted the HLA-A and HLA-B alleles for most subjects in the first cohort. According to a later analysis, most CMV-associated TCR beta chains appeared to be HLA-restricted, and the HLA associations seemed to be driven largely by CMV exposure. Compared with the roughly 700-donor mean, donors in an Asian-associated ancestry cluster had fewer N-insertions in productive TCRs, according to a later genetic analysis. Because HLA typing was unavailable for some donors at each locus, only the typed subset was used in association tests. A few of the identified cytomegalovirus-associated TCR beta chains were confirmed in vitro to be specific for cytomegalovirus antigens. A total of 150 to 200 TCR beta chains were listed by the study as associated with cytomegalovirus. Roughly uniform sequencing depth across donors was assumed in presence/absence analyses, although this assumption may not hold. Most TCR sequences were seen in very few donors, while some public TCRs were found in many individuals. A later analysis reported that several top co-occurrence clusters appeared linked to parvovirus B19, influenza, CMV and Epstein-Barr virus. A cluster of highly shared sequence variants was judged likely to be a technical artifact of the sequencing pipeline. According to the authors, the approach could potentially be generalized to other disease states and immunological phenotypes. In this cohort, only TCR beta chains were sequenced, and detectable features were limited by the absence of alpha or paired-chain data. The classifier was reported to diagnose cytomegalovirus status with high specificity and sensitivity in both the original and validation cohorts. Compared with equally common non-associated chains, HLA-associated TCR beta chains in a later analysis were more clonally expanded and had lower generation probabilities. In a later genetic analysis, a missense DCLRE1C variant was associated with V-gene and J-gene trimming of TCR beta chains, and the association was replicated in an independent cohort. Correlated functional status among segregating V segments might reflect linkage disequilibrium, but an unknown experimental factor could not be ruled out. In a later analysis, the rate of TCR association differed among HLA loci, with DRB1 alleles having the most associated TCRs and HLA-C alleles having the fewest. Assigning TCR associations to individual alleles was difficult when HLA alleles, especially DR and DQ, strongly co-occurred.

The cohort was made up of about 610 healthy bone marrow donors. All cohort members were sampled while nominally healthy, although unrecorded immune exposures were likely present. The donor was CMV seropositive and belonged to the group of some 290 seropositive cohort members. Each donor provided a peripheral blood sample, and peripheral blood mononuclear cells were used for TCR beta sequencing. Genomic DNA was extracted from the blood cell samples with the Qiagen DNeasy Blood Extraction Kit. Receptor libraries were prepared by the immunoSEQ multiplex PCR assay. The multiplex PCR relied on a mix of 60 forward primers for TCR Vbeta segments and 13 reverse primers for TCR Jbeta segments. The CDR3 region of rearranged TCR beta genes was amplified from genomic DNA with a multiplex PCR assay. The amplified TCR beta libraries were sequenced on the Illumina HiSeq System as 87-base-pair reads. The published analysis was carried out like this. Across the 670 or so repertoires, a later analysis counted approximately 83 million unique TCR beta chains, 9 million to 14 million of which were shared by at least two donors. A nearest-neighbor algorithm error-corrected the raw reads and collapsed the reads into unique sequences, merging closely related sequences to remove PCR and sequencing errors. CDR3 sequences were aligned to IMGT reference sequences to assign V, D and J gene segments. For a sequence to be retained, a match of at least six nucleotides was required to both a V gene segment and a J gene segment. A rearrangement was called productive if the CDR3 had no stop codons and remained in frame with V and J, and every other rearrangement was called non-productive. Following IMGT convention, CDR3 was defined as the stretch from the second conserved V-encoded cysteine up to the conserved J-encoded phenylalanine. Sequences without an unambiguous match to a single V gene segment were excluded from the earlier analysis of 450 to 750 of the donors. In an earlier analysis of roughly 600 of the donors, a V segment was called functional when productive rearrangements were above 56.7%, and segregating when the standard deviation between donors exceeded 5%. To diagnose cytomegalovirus status from the catalog of TCR beta chain sequences, a statistical classification framework was built. V and J gene assignment, in a later analysis, came from comparing TCR nucleotide sequences with IMGT/GENE-DB human TR gene sequences. A later analysis assigned CDR3 sequences and most-parsimonious VDJ recombination scenarios with the TCRdist pipeline. In a later analysis, each TCR beta chain was defined by its CDR3 amino acid sequence together with its V-gene family, and reads without a unique V-gene family were excluded. As a way to deal with suspected cross-contamination and a sequencing artifact, a later analysis dropped more than 500 nucleotide sequences that were highly shared and had low generation probability. In a later analysis, a clonal expansion index was calculated for each public chain from normalized within-repertoire ranks of inferred template counts. Generation probabilities in a later analysis came from a VDJ recombination model fitted to out-of-frame rearrangements, and those results were checked against IGoR. In a later analysis, TCR-TCR, TCR-HLA and TCR-CMV co-occurrence was scored with hypergeometric tests, and a repertoire-size bias correction was applied to TCR pairs. In a later analysis, false discovery rates were estimated by permuting HLA or CMV assignments 20 times. A later analysis grouped co-occurring TCRs with DBSCAN, adding TCRdist sequence similarity when clustering within HLA-allele-positive subsets. Repertoires with fewer than 30,000 or more than 120,000 public chains, plus five repertoires with anomalous nucleotide sharing, were excluded from co-occurrence clustering. Entries here come from immuneACCESS through TCRdb and include only in-frame sequences with V and J called. Some clones fail to appear in such tables; in the studies checked, an unresolved V gene covers under half of the shortfall, and the cause of the remainder is unknown. The V and J calls and the clone size are those of that table, but D and trimming were determined from the DNA. The sample table records 100,000 to 150,000 clones; 65% to 80% of these occur just once. 13% of the sample goes to the ten largest clones.

Worth noting for this clone: Its antigen is still unknown. It has no much larger one-base neighbor in the sample; base qualities were not kept.

The clonotype originates from a woman aged 55-70 years in good health and CMV-seropositive. The sample taken for sequencing was PBMCs.

The nucleotide sequence reads TGCGCCAGCAGCCAAGATCTGTCGGGTGCGCGGAACACTGAAGCTTTCTTT. This gives the protein CASSQDLSGARNTEAFF. The rearranged segments are TRBV4-3 and TRBJ1-1, with the D gene not confidently named. The cysteine opens and the phenylalanine closes a CDR3 of 17 amino acids. CDR3 DNA only is kept here, 51 bases in frame from base 1. The junction shows trimming of 0 bases on V and 1 base on J, plus 15 bases between the germline ends. Per the germline V gene, LGHNA is the CDR1 and YSLEER is the CDR2.